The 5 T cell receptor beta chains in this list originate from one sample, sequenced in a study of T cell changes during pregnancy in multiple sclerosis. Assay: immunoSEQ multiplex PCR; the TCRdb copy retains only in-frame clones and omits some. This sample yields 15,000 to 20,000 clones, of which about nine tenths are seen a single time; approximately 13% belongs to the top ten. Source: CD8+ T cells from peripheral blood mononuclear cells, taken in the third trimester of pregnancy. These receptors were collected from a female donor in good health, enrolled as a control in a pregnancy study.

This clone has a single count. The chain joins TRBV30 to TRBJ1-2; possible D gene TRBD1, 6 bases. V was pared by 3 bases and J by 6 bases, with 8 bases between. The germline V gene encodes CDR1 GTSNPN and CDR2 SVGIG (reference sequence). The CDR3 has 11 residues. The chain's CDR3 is CAWSPGDGYTF. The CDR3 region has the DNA TGTGCCTGGAGCCCAGGGGATGGCTACACCTTC.

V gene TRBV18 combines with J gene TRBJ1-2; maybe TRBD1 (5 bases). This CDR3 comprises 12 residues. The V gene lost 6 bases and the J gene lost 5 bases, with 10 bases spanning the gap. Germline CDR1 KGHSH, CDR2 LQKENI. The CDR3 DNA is TGTGCCAGCTCGCCAGACAGATATGGCTACACCTTC. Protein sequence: CASSPDRYGYTF. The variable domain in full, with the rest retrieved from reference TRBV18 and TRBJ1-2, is NAGVMQNPRHLVRRRGQEARLRCSPMKGHSHVYWYRQLPEEGLKFMVYLQKENIIDESGMPKERFSAEFPKEGPSILRIQQVVRGDSAAYFCASSPDRYGYTFGSGTRLTVV.

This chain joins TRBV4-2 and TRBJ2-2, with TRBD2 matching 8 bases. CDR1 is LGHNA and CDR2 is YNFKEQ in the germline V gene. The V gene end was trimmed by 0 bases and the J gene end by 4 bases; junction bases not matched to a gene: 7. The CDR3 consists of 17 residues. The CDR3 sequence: CASSQEGLGLVTGELFF. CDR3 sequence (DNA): TGTGCCAGCAGCCAAGAAGGTTTGGGACTAGTCACCGGGGAGCTGTTTTTT.

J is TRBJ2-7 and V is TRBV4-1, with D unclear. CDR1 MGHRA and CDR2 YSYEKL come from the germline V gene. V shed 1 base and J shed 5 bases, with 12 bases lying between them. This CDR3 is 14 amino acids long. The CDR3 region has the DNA TGCGCCAGCAGCCAAGGGTTGTCAGTGGACGAGCAGTACTTC. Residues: CASSQGLSVDEQYF.

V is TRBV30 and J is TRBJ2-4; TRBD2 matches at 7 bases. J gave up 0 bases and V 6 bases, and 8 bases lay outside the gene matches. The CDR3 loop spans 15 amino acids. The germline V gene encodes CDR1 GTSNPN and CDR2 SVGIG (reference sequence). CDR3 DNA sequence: TGTGCCTGTGGGGGGGGGAAACTAGCCAAAAACATTCAGTACTTC. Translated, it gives CACGGGKLAKNIQYF.